These 19 T cell receptor beta chains came from one sample sequenced in a study of T-cell reconstitution after alpha-beta-depleted transplantation in children. TCRbeta library construction was performed incorporating unique molecular identifiers. TCRdb used MiXCR to reprocess the PCR reads, holding one entry per CDR3 protein. The sample yields around 96,000 distinct CDR3 sequences, 9% to 15% seen once. The input for sequencing was PBMCs from the stem cell graft donor, taken from the stem cell graft. All receptors come from a human donor who donated a stem cell graft to a child with inherited bone marrow failure.

This clonotype was counted at least ten times. The rearrangement links TRBV29-1 to TRBJ1-1; 8 bases match TRBD1. Per the germline V gene, CDR1 is SQVTM and CDR2 is ANQGSEA. This CDR3 contains 12 residues. V dropped 7 bases and J dropped 1; count of bases not matched to a gene: 2. DNA for the CDR3: TGCAGCGCAGGACAGGGGAACACTGAAGCTTTCTTT. Translation gives CSAGQGNTEAFF.

This clonotype has at least ten counts. J is TRBJ1-1 and V is TRBV2; weak D call: TRBD1 (5 bases). The CDR3 contains 13 residues. V was pared by 7 bases and J by 6 bases, with 15 bases between. Germline lookup yields CDR1 SNHLY and CDR2 FYNNEI. CDR3 in DNA: TGTGCCAGCAAGGCCGACAGATTGTCTGAAGCTTTCTTT. Translation gives CASKADRLSEAFF.

The J gene is TRBJ1-5, the V gene TRBV28; D ambiguous. Germline loops: CDR1 MDHEN, CDR2 SYDVKM. The V end lost 3 bases, the J end lost 2 bases, and 8 bases lay between the germline ends. The CDR3 consists of 14 residues. CDR3 region: CASSLILGNQPQHF. The CDR3 nucleotides read TGTGCCAGCAGTTTGATTTTAGGCAATCAGCCCCAGCATTTT.

This clonotype was counted a few times. The chain recombines TRBV30 with TRBJ2-1; tentative D call: TRBD1 (5 bases). Deletions cut 4 bases from V and 7 bases from J, with 8 bases between. Germline CDR1 reads GTSNPN; CDR2 reads SVGIG (reference sequence). CDR3 length: 11 residues. The CDR3 sequence: CAWTQGNEQFF. As DNA, the CDR3 is TGTGCCTGGACTCAGGGAAATGAGCAGTTCTTC.

This clonotype was seen repeatedly, ten times or more. The chain combines TRBV9 with TRBJ1-5; 7 nucleotides match TRBD1. The J segment lost 1 base and the V segment lost 0 bases, leaving 1 base of the junction unmatched. The CDR3 loop spans 15 amino acids. Per the germline V gene, CDR1 is SGDLS and CDR2 is YYNGEE. CDR3 region: CASSVGTGSNQPQHF. The CDR3 DNA follows: TGTGCCAGCAGCGTAGGGACAGGAAGCAATCAGCCCCAGCATTTT.

The CDR3, as DNA: TGCAGCGCCGACCGGGACAGTGATTCTAATGAGCAGTTCTTC. It codes for CSADRDSDSNEQFF. This sequence joins TRBV29-1 and TRBJ2-1; 7 nucleotides agree with TRBD1. J was trimmed by 7 bases and V by 7 bases; bases with no gene match: 13. The CDR3 contains 14 residues. From germline, CDR1 is SQVTM and CDR2 ANQGSEA.

This clonotype came up many times. The rearrangement links TRBV7-2 to TRBJ1-2, with D possibly matching TRBD1 (5 bases). The CDR3 has 14 amino acids. Trimming removed 5 bases from V and 3 bases from J, with 13 bases in between. Germline CDR1 is SGHTA and CDR2 is FQGNSA. CDR3 amino acids: CASSQNRRDYGYTF. CDR3 nucleotides: TGTGCCAGCAGCCAAAACAGGAGAGACTATGGCTACACCTTC.

This clonotype was seen at least ten times. The V and J genes are TRBV7-6 and TRBJ1-2, with TRBD1 identical over 10 bases. Per the germline V gene, CDR1 is SGHVS and CDR2 is FNYEAQ. CDR3 length: 13 amino acids. J gave up 6 bases and V 4 bases, and 2 bases lay outside the gene matches. CDR3 loop: CASSSGTGDGYTF. The CDR3 nucleotides read TGTGCCAGCAGCTCCGGGACAGGGGATGGCTACACCTTC.

The sample holds many counts of this clonotype. The chain recombines TRBV9 with TRBJ2-7, with a tentative D call TRBD1 (6 bases). The CDR3 extends over 14 amino acids. From germline, CDR1 is SGDLS and CDR2 YYNGEE. V gave up 4 bases and J gave up 6 bases, with 17 bases separating them. In DNA, the CDR3 is TGTGCCAGCAGCCCCCCCAGGGGCGCCATCGAGCAGTACTTC. Its protein is CASSPPRGAIEQYF. Drawing the rest from reference TRBV9 and TRBJ2-7, the complete variable domain is DSGVTQTPKHLITATGQRVTLRCSPRSGDLSVYWYQQSLDQGLQFLIQYYNGEERAKGNILERFSAQQFPDLHSELNLSSLELGDSALYFCASSPPRGAIEQYFGPGTRLTVT.

This clonotype was detected ten times or more. V and J are TRBV20-1 and TRBJ2-2; TRBD1 aligns across 11 bases. V shed 6 bases, J shed 4 bases, and the junction held 4 bases outside the gene matches. The CDR3 length is 14 residues. CDR1 DFQATT and CDR2 SNEGSKA come from the germline V gene (reference sequence). The CDR3 spells CSASGTGGTGELFF. As DNA, the CDR3 is TGCAGTGCATCCGGGACAGGGGGCACCGGGGAGCTGTTTTTT.

The CDR3, as DNA: TGCGCCAGCAGCGAAGGACAGGGTGGCTACACCTTC. This gives the protein CASSEGQGGYTF. The V gene is TRBV5-1, the J gene TRBJ1-2, with 8 bases lining up with TRBD1. There are 12 residues in the CDR3. V lost 4 bases to trimming and J lost 7 bases; unmatched junction nucleotides: 3. The germline gives CDR1 SGHRS, CDR2 YFSETQ.

Many counts were recorded for this clonotype. The gene calls are TRBV11-2 and TRBJ2-2; D gene unclear. The CDR3 is 13 amino acids. Trimming cost V 4 bases and J 4 bases, with 7 bases left between them. Germline V gene lookup returns CDR1 SGHAT and CDR2 FQNNGV. CDR3 coding DNA: TGTGCCAGCAGCTACTCGGTCACCGGGGAGCTGTTTTTT. Protein sequence: CASSYSVTGELFF.

This clonotype occurred many times. The CDR3 protein is CASSPPGTVLRTQYF. The CDR3 bases are TGTGCCAGCAGCCCCCCCGGGACAGTCCTTCGCACGCAGTATTTT. This rearrangement joins TRBV7-2 to TRBJ2-3; 7 bases are a match to TRBD1. CDR3 length: 15 amino acids. V dropped 5 bases and J dropped 9; count of bases not matched to a gene: 14. CDR1 and CDR2 from the germline V gene are SGHTA and FQGNSA.

The rearrangement uses TRBV6-2 or TRBV6-3 and TRBJ2-7; 9 bases are shared with TRBD1. The germline gives CDR1 MNHEY, CDR2 SVGEGT. V lost 8 bases and J lost 5; bases outside the gene matches: 10. This CDR3 has 14 residues. Written as DNA, the CDR3 is TGTGCCAGCGTTTACGGGACAGGGACAGACGAGCAGTACTTC. The encoded protein is CASVYGTGTDEQYF.

Many counts were recorded for this clonotype. The chain couples TRBV7-3 to TRBJ2-3, with D perhaps matching TRBD2 (6 bases). In germline, CDR1 is SGHTA, CDR2 FQGTGA. This CDR3 region has 16 residues. Deletions cut 5 bases from V and 2 bases from J, with 17 bases between. The CDR3 loop is CASSLGLSLLTDTQYF. The CDR3 bases are TGTGCCAGCAGCCTCGGACTATCCCTACTCACAGATACGCAGTATTTT.

This clonotype was recorded at least ten times. CDR3 sequence reads: CSVPRLAGGWTTNEQFF. In DNA, the CDR3 is TGCAGCGTTCCGAGACTAGCGGGAGGTTGGACTACCAATGAGCAGTTCTTC. The chain is built from TRBV29-1 and TRBJ2-1, with TRBD2 matching over 13 bases. Germline lookup yields CDR1 SQVTM and CDR2 ANQGSEA. With 5 bases clipped from V and 6 bases from J, the junction kept 13 bases outside the gene matches. This CDR3 has 17 residues.

The CDR3 DNA is TGTGCCAGCAGCTCCGACAGGGGTTCCTACGAGCAGTACTTC. Protein: CASSSDRGSYEQYF. The V gene is TRBV7-3, the J gene TRBJ2-7, with 8 nucleotides matching TRBD1. The ends lost 4 bases at V and 1 base at J; junction bases unmatched: 3. This CDR3 is 14 amino acids long. Germline CDR1 and CDR2: SGHTA and FQGTGA.

This clonotype was seen many times. The V gene is TRBV14, the J gene TRBJ1-6, with D tentatively TRBD1 (6 bases). This CDR3 is built from 16 residues. Germline CDR1 reads SGHDN; CDR2 reads FVKESK. Trimming took 2 bases from V and 8 from J, leaving 16 bases between them. The CDR3: CASSQLPTGPYSPLHF. Here the CDR3 DNA reads TGTGCCAGCAGCCAACTCCCAACAGGGCCGTATTCACCCCTCCACTTT.

This clonotype was counted ten times or more. The chain carries TRBV11-2 and TRBJ1-2; 9 nucleotides line up with TRBD1. The CDR3 runs 15 residues. CDR1 is SGHAT, CDR2 FQNNGV, per germline. V trimming: 10 bases; J trimming: 5 bases; junction bases outside the gene matches: 14. CDR3 sequence reads: CATNRGPTPWYGYTF. For the CDR3, the DNA is TGTGCCACTAACAGGGGGCCGACCCCGTGGTATGGCTACACCTTC. Together with reference TRBV11-2 and TRBJ1-2, the CDR3 gives the full variable domain: EAGVAQSPRYKIIEKRQSVAFWCNPISGHATLYWYQQILGQGPKLLIQFQNNGVVDDSQLPKDRFSAERLKGVDSTLKIQPAKLEDSAVYLCATNRGPTPWYGYTFGSGTRLTVV.